This TCR beta chain was documented in a study of T cells in Graves' hyperthyroidism and ophthalmopathy. Lactation, pregnancy, other autoimmune disease or uncontrolled infection led to exclusion of patients. What was amplified from RNA transcripts were TCR beta CDR3 regions. Carried out on the TCR CDR3, a first-round RT-PCR used the HTBI primer set. Each CDR3 protein is one row after TCRdb ran MiXCR on the multiplex PCR reads. The repertoire holds around 260,000 distinct CDR3 sequences, with about 25% as singletons. This receptor was obtained from a middle-aged man with Graves' hyperthyroidism that later progressed to Graves' ophthalmopathy. The sequenced sample was blood.

The DNA for the CDR3 is TGTGCCAGCAGTTATCCCTTACACGGGGGCGCTTATGGAAACACCATATATTTT. It codes for CASSYPLHGGAYGNTIYF. The chain carries TRBV28 and TRBJ1-3, with TRBD1 as a possible D gene (6 bases). The CDR3 spans 18 residues. The V end was cut by 4 bases, the J end by 3 bases, with 22 bases between. CDR1 MDHEN and CDR2 SYDVKM come from the germline V gene.